A selection of T cell receptor beta chains follows, all from one sample in a study of blood T cell repertoires in COVID-19. TCRdb's copy holds only in-frame clones and misses some; the assay was immunoSEQ multiplex PCR. The table includes some 150,000 clones, about 84% detected once. Sequenced: peripheral blood. Source of these receptors: a human donor in a cohort sampled during active COVID-19. The CDR3 runs from the conserved cysteine through the conserved F or W. Each record gives: J gene, D gene, clone size, V gene, CDR3 protein, CDR3 DNA. A D gene is named only where the DNA matches it firmly. Only some rows state a clone size, as once, few, many or a class for expanded clones.

j_call: TRBJ1-2; d_call: .; clone_size: few; v_call: TRBV7-2; cdr3_aa: CASSVDKIYGYTF; cdr3_nt: TGTGCCAGCAGCGTGGACAAAATCTATGGCTACACCTTC
j_call: TRBJ1-4; d_call: .; clone_size: .; v_call: TRBV16; cdr3_aa: CASSQSGQINEKLFF; cdr3_nt: TGTGCCAGCAGCCAATCGGGCCAGATAAATGAAAAACTGTTTTTT
j_call: TRBJ1-1; d_call: .; clone_size: .; v_call: TRBV2; cdr3_aa: CASSDLGGTEAFF; cdr3_nt: TGTGCCAGCAGTGATTTGGGAGGGACTGAAGCTTTCTTT
j_call: TRBJ2-3; d_call: TRBD1; clone_size: .; v_call: TRBV11-2; cdr3_aa: CASSQGQGEGDTQYF; cdr3_nt: TGTGCCAGCAGCCAGGGACAGGGGGAGGGAGATACGCAGTATTTT
j_call: TRBJ1-1; d_call: .; clone_size: .; v_call: TRBV5-5; cdr3_aa: CASIKNTEAFF; cdr3_nt: TGTGCCAGCATCAAGAACACTGAAGCTTTCTTT
j_call: TRBJ1-2; d_call: TRBD1; clone_size: .; v_call: TRBV9; cdr3_aa: CASSGWGQGAWGYTF; cdr3_nt: TGTGCCAGCAGCGGATGGGGACAGGGGGCTTGGGGCTACACCTTC
j_call: TRBJ1-2; d_call: TRBD1; clone_size: .; v_call: TRBV6-5; cdr3_aa: CASGSTGGTTYGYTF; cdr3_nt: TGTGCCAGCGGATCGACAGGGGGTACCACCTATGGCTACACCTTC
j_call: TRBJ2-7; d_call: .; clone_size: .; v_call: TRBV5-8; cdr3_aa: CASSSVYPPEQYF; cdr3_nt: TGTGCCAGCAGCTCCGTATATCCCCCGGAGCAGTACTTC
j_call: TRBJ2-5; d_call: TRBD1; clone_size: .; v_call: TRBV7-9; cdr3_aa: CASWGQSQETQYF; cdr3_nt: TGTGCCAGCTGGGGACAGTCTCAAGAGACCCAGTACTTC
j_call: TRBJ2-1; d_call: .; clone_size: few; v_call: TRBV11-3; cdr3_aa: CASSLGRANNEQFF; cdr3_nt: TGTGCCAGCAGCTTAGGCAGGGCCAACAATGAGCAGTTCTTC
j_call: TRBJ1-6; d_call: .; clone_size: .; v_call: TRBV5-4; cdr3_aa: CASSLVQGQSSPLHF; cdr3_nt: TGTGCCAGCAGCTTGGTACAGGGCCAAAGTTCACCCCTCCACTTT
j_call: TRBJ1-1; d_call: .; clone_size: few; v_call: TRBV18; cdr3_aa: CASRRQRNTEAFF; cdr3_nt: TGTGCCAGCCGCAGACAGCGGAACACTGAAGCTTTCTTT
j_call: TRBJ1-2; d_call: .; clone_size: .; v_call: TRBV5-1; cdr3_aa: CASSFSLFNYGYTF; cdr3_nt: TGCGCCAGCAGCTTTAGTCTCTTTAACTATGGCTACACCTTC
j_call: TRBJ1-5; d_call: .; clone_size: .; v_call: TRBV6-6; cdr3_aa: CASSYPGAHQPQHF; cdr3_nt: TGTGCCAGCAGTTACCCAGGGGCGCATCAGCCCCAGCATTTT
j_call: TRBJ2-1; d_call: TRBD1; clone_size: .; v_call: TRBV20-1; cdr3_aa: CSASRQGPFF; cdr3_nt: TGCAGTGCTAGCAGACAGGGGCCGTTCTTC
j_call: TRBJ2-1; d_call: TRBD2; clone_size: .; v_call: TRBV3-1/TRBV3-2; cdr3_aa: CASSQEPSSGPYNEQFF; cdr3_nt: TGTGCCAGCAGCCAAGAACCGTCTAGCGGACCCTACAATGAGCAGTTCTTC
j_call: TRBJ2-1; d_call: .; clone_size: .; v_call: TRBV6-2/TRBV6-3; cdr3_aa: CASSLWGLRNEQFF; cdr3_nt: TGTGCCAGCAGTTTGTGGGGGCTCAGAAATGAGCAGTTCTTC
j_call: TRBJ2-7; d_call: TRBD2; clone_size: .; v_call: TRBV7-6; cdr3_aa: CASSPGTSGEREQYF; cdr3_nt: TGTGCCAGCAGCCCCGGGACTAGCGGGGAGCGGGAGCAGTACTTC
j_call: TRBJ1-2; d_call: .; clone_size: .; v_call: TRBV9; cdr3_aa: CASSHQEGIYGYTF; cdr3_nt: TGTGCCAGCAGCCATCAGGAGGGGATCTATGGCTACACCTTC
j_call: TRBJ1-2; d_call: .; clone_size: .; v_call: TRBV5-6; cdr3_aa: CASSPVGAGYGYTF; cdr3_nt: TGTGCCAGCAGCCCGGTCGGGGCGGGGTATGGCTACACCTTC
j_call: TRBJ1-1; d_call: .; clone_size: .; v_call: TRBV12-3/TRBV12-4; cdr3_aa: CASSLVIEGGAFF; cdr3_nt: TGTGCCAGCAGTTTAGTAATTGAGGGTGGAGCTTTCTTT
j_call: TRBJ1-3; d_call: TRBD1; clone_size: .; v_call: TRBV6-5; cdr3_aa: CASSTGALGNTIYF; cdr3_nt: TGTGCCAGCTCGACAGGGGCTTTAGGGAACACCATATATTTT
j_call: TRBJ2-5; d_call: TRBD2; clone_size: .; v_call: TRBV25-1; cdr3_aa: CASRRGLAGDRETQYF; cdr3_nt: TGTGCCAGCAGGAGGGGACTAGCGGGGGATAGGGAGACCCAGTACTTC